Below, 30 T cell receptor beta chains from the same sample are listed, as sequenced in a study of blood T cell repertoires in COVID-19. TCRdb's table, derived via immunoSEQ multiplex PCR, lists solely in-frame clones and lacks some. The table has around 160,000 clones, around 83% seen once; the top ten hold less than 6%. Source material: PBMCs or T cells enriched from blood (not recorded which). The source is a woman between 45 and 60 years old who had been exposed to COVID-19.

The chain couples TRBV12-2 to TRBJ2-2; the DNA was not used to check the table's D call, TRBD2. TRBV12-2 is labeled a pseudogene. The CDR3 sequence is 17 residues long. The CDR3 region has the DNA TGTGCAAGTCGCCCACGAAGACTAGCGGGAGCCGCCGGGGAGCTGTTTTTT. Residues: CASRPRRLAGAAGELFF.

V gene TRBV7-8 combines with J gene TRBJ2-3; 9 positions agree with TRBD2. This CDR3 spans 16 amino acids. Per the germline V gene, CDR1 is SGHVS and CDR2 is FQNEAQ. Trimming at V came to 5 bases and at J to 4 bases, leaving 10 bases not matched to a gene. CDR3 sequence (DNA): TGTGCCAGCAGCAGCTGGTGGGGACTAGCCTCAGATACGCAGTATTTT. Its translation: CASSSWWGLASDTQYF.

The rearrangement links TRBV9 to TRBJ1-1, with a tentative D call TRBD1 (6 bases). Trimming took off 0 bases at V and 5 bases at J, with 14 bases between the two ends. This CDR3 is 15 amino acids long. The germline V gene has CDR1 SGDLS and CDR2 YYNGEE. CDR3 amino acids: CASSVAAGEGTEAFF. As DNA, the CDR3 is TGTGCCAGCAGCGTAGCTGCAGGGGAGGGAACTGAAGCTTTCTTT.

The chain combines TRBV6-2 or TRBV6-3 with TRBJ2-2; D might be TRBD1 (6 bases). Germline lookup yields CDR1 MNHEY and CDR2 SVGEGT. The CDR3 covers 15 residues. V lost 5 bases to trimming and J lost 3 bases, with 13 bases between them. The CDR3 here is CASSRPGVHTGELFF. CDR3 nucleotide sequence: TGTGCCAGCAGTCGCCCAGGGGTCCACACCGGGGAGCTGTTTTTT.

At least ten counts were recorded for this clone. The chain carries TRBV29-1 and TRBJ2-7, with 7 bases that match TRBD1. From germline, CDR1 is SQVTM and CDR2 ANQGSEA. V lost 7 bases to trimming and J lost 5 bases; unmatched junction nucleotides: 8. The CDR3 runs 12 residues. The CDR3 DNA reads as TGCAGCGCCGCACAGGGGATCCACGAGCAGTACTTC. This translates into CSAAQGIHEQYF.

This rearrangement joins TRBV14 to TRBJ2-7; D is perhaps TRBD1 (5 bases). Germline loops: CDR1 SGHDN, CDR2 FVKESK. This CDR3 has 15 amino acids. Trimming took 2 bases from V and 6 from J, leaving 17 bases between them. As DNA, the CDR3 is TGTGCCAGCAGCCAATTGGGGCCCTCTGTTCTCGAGCAGTACTTC. Protein sequence: CASSQLGPSVLEQYF.

The V and J genes are TRBV19 and TRBJ1-1; 9 nucleotides agree with TRBD1. V dropped 6 bases and J dropped 1; count of bases not matched to a gene: 3. This CDR3 has 14 residues. The germline CDR1 and CDR2 sequences are LNHDA and SQIVND (reference sequence). CDR3 amino acids: CASRGTGRNTEAFF. Here the CDR3 DNA reads TGTGCCAGTAGAGGGACAGGGAGGAACACTGAAGCTTTCTTT.

This clone was detected a few times. V is TRBV19 and J is TRBJ1-6; 11 bases align to TRBD1. CDR1 LNHDA and CDR2 SQIVND come from the germline V gene (reference sequence). V shed 5 bases and J 13 bases; nucleotides not matched to a gene: 10. This CDR3 is built from 15 residues. CDR3: CASSDTGTGGSPLHF. The CDR3 nucleotides are TGTGCCAGTAGTGACACCGGGACAGGGGGGTCGCCCCTCCACTTT. The complete variable domain, with remaining parts taken from reference TRBV19 and TRBJ1-6, reads DGGITQSPKYLFRKEGQNVTLSCEQNLNHDAMYWYRQDPGQGLRLIYYSQIVNDFQKGDIAEGYSVSREKKESFPLTVTSAQKNPTAFYLCASSDTGTGGSPLHFGNGTRLTVT.

This CDR3 is CASSSLWAQNIQYF. The CDR3 DNA reads TGTGCCAGCAGCTCGCTTTGGGCTCAAAACATTCAGTACTTC. The chain links TRBV9 to TRBJ2-4; D is unresolved. V lost 4 bases, J lost 5 bases, and 13 bases lay in between. The CDR3 has 14 amino acids. The V gene's germline CDR1 is SGDLS and CDR2 YYNGEE.

The chain is built from TRBV19 and TRBJ1-5; TRBD1 aligns across 7 bases. There are 15 residues in the CDR3. Looked up from germline, CDR1 is LNHDA and CDR2 is SQIVND (reference sequence). V shed 5 bases and J 8 bases; nucleotides not matched to a gene: 12. The CDR3 coding sequence is TGTGCCAGTAGTGGAGGACAGGCCAGCCGGGAGCCCCAGCATTTT. Amino acid sequence: CASSGGQASREPQHF.

CDR3 in DNA: TGCGCCAGCAGCTTGTTGGGGGACTATGAGCAGTTCTTC. Amino acids: CASSLLGDYEQFF. The chain joins TRBV5-1 to TRBJ2-1; D is possibly TRBD2 (6 bases). Germline assignment: CDR1 SGHRS and CDR2 YFSETQ. The CDR3 spans 13 residues. Trimming left V 1 base short and J 8 bases short, with 10 bases between. Variable domain in full (rest from reference TRBV5-1 and TRBJ2-1): KAGVTQTPRYLIKTRGQQVTLSCSPISGHRSVSWYQQTPGQGLQFLFEYFSETQRNKGNFPGRFSGRQFSNSRSEMNVSTLELGDSALYLCASSLLGDYEQFFGPGTRLTVL.

This chain links TRBV5-4 with TRBJ2-7; TRBD2 matches at 7 bases. The CDR3 spans 13 residues. The V gene end was trimmed by 2 bases and the J gene end by 6 bases; junction bases not matched to a gene: 5. CDR1 and CDR2 from the germline V gene are SGHNT and YYREEE (reference sequence). CDR3: CASSFGGSSEQYF. As DNA, the CDR3 is TGTGCCAGCAGCTTCGGCGGGAGTAGCGAGCAGTACTTC. The full variable domain, with the rest looked up from reference TRBV5-4 and TRBJ2-7, is ETGVTQSPTHLIKTRGQQVTLRCSSQSGHNTVSWYQQALGQGPQFIFQYYREEENGRGNFPPRFSGLQFPNYSSELNVNALELDDSALYLCASSFGGSSEQYFGPGTRLTVT.

This clone was detected only a few times. This chain links TRBV7-9 with TRBJ2-1; TRBD2 might be the D (5 bases). V shed 8 bases and J shed 9 bases, with 17 bases lying between them. Per germline, CDR1 SEHNR and CDR2 FQNEAQ (reference sequence). This CDR3 is 13 amino acids long. The CDR3 reads CASGLIAFGEQFF. In nucleotides, the CDR3 is TGTGCCAGCGGACTCATAGCGTTCGGTGAGCAGTTCTTC.

The chain uses TRBV27 and TRBJ2-3, with D possibly TRBD2 on 6 matching bases. Germline V gene data show CDR1 as MNHEY and CDR2 as SMNVEV (reference sequence). Trimming took 7 bases from V and 0 from J, leaving 17 bases between them. CDR3 length equals 16 residues. CDR3 residues: CASKVRSSGSTDTQYF. The CDR3 nucleotides are TGTGCCAGCAAGGTCCGGAGCAGCGGGAGCACAGATACGCAGTATTTT.

The chain combines TRBV5-5 with TRBJ1-5; 7 nucleotides match TRBD1. Per the germline V gene, CDR1 is SGHKS and CDR2 is YYEKEE (reference sequence). The CDR3 spans 14 residues. The J segment lost 7 bases and the V segment lost 2 bases, leaving 6 bases of the junction unmatched. This chain's CDR3 is CASSFSPQGQPQHF. The DNA of the CDR3 is TGTGCCAGCAGCTTTTCCCCACAGGGGCAGCCCCAGCATTTT. Full variable domain (remainder filled in from reference TRBV5-5 and TRBJ1-5): DAGVTQSPTHLIKTRGQQVTLRCSPISGHKSVSWYQQVLGQGPQFIFQYYEKEERGRGNFPDRFSARQFPNYSSELNVNALLLGDSALYLCASSFSPQGQPQHFGDGTRLSIL.

This clone turned up a few times. This rearrangement joins TRBV10-2 to TRBJ1-1, with D tentatively TRBD1 (6 bases). CDR1 WSHSY and CDR2 SAAADI come from the germline V gene. The CDR3 totals 15 residues. V was shortened by 7 bases and J by 7 bases, with 22 bases between the two germline ends. The CDR3: CASTYPGARGVEAFF. The DNA for the CDR3 is TGCGCCAGCACCTATCCAGGGGCCCGTGGAGTTGAAGCTTTCTTT.

This sequence joins TRBV6-5 and TRBJ2-5, with 7 bases lining up with TRBD1. In germline, CDR1 is MNHEY, CDR2 SVGAGI. This CDR3 is built from 15 residues. The V gene end was trimmed by 4 bases and the J gene end by 5 bases; junction bases not matched to a gene: 10. In DNA form, the CDR3 reads TGTGCCAGCAGTTCTAGGGGGCGCCTTCCGGAGACCCAGTACTTC. The encoded protein is CASSSRGRLPETQYF.

J is TRBJ1-5 and V is TRBV27; no firm D call. Germline values: CDR1 MNHEY, CDR2 SMNVEV (reference sequence). The CDR3 is 12 amino acids. Trimming took off 8 bases at V and 7 bases at J, with 12 bases between the two ends. CDR3 amino acids: CASFFPRQPQHF. The CDR3 nucleotides read TGTGCCAGCTTCTTTCCTAGGCAGCCCCAGCATTTT.

The rearrangement joins TRBV7-2 to TRBJ1-2; D gene uncertain. The length of the CDR3 is 18 residues. In germline, CDR1 is SGHTA, CDR2 FQGNSA. Trimming stripped 1 base from V and 3 bases from J, with 21 bases between. CDR3 nucleotide sequence: TGTGCCAGCAGCTTAGACCGTCTCCTATACCACTCCGACTATGGCTACACCTTC. Its translation: CASSLDRLLYHSDYGYTF.

The chain is built from TRBV30 and TRBJ1-1, with D unclear. V lost 3 bases to trimming and J lost 1 base, with 6 bases between them. The CDR3 loop spans 12 amino acids. Looked up from germline, CDR1 is GTSNPN and CDR2 is SVGIG (reference sequence). CDR3 residues: CAWSRWNTEAFF. The CDR3 DNA sequence: TGTGCCTGGAGCCGGTGGAACACTGAAGCTTTCTTT.

This clone appeared once. The chain employs TRBV5-6 and TRBJ1-5; TRBD1 is a possible D gene (6 bases). The CDR3 contains 14 residues. Germline V gives CDR1 SGHDT, CDR2 YYEEEE. The V and J ends lost 1 base and 5 bases respectively, with 10 bases between them. This CDR3 is CASSLIQGDQPQHF. CDR3 DNA: TGTGCCAGCAGCTTGATACAGGGTGATCAGCCCCAGCATTTT.

This sequence joins TRBV7-9 and TRBJ2-2, with D hard to call. The V end was cut by 3 bases, the J end by 7 bases, with 6 bases between. The CDR3 has 12 residues. CDR1 and CDR2 from the germline V gene are SEHNR and FQNEAQ (reference sequence). This CDR3 reads CASSFRFGELFF. CDR3 DNA sequence: TGTGCCAGCAGCTTCAGGTTCGGGGAGCTGTTTTTT.

This clone was picked up one time. This chain uses TRBV5-6 with TRBJ1-4; no clear D gene. Germline V gene data show CDR1 as SGHDT and CDR2 as YYEEEE. V gave up 0 bases and J gave up 5 bases, with 11 bases separating them. This CDR3 is 15 amino acids long. In DNA form, the CDR3 reads TGTGCCAGCAGCTTGGTCACGGGCGGGAATGAAAAACTGTTTTTT. It codes for CASSLVTGGNEKLFF.

V usage is TRBV7-9 and J usage is TRBJ2-7; 10 nucleotides align to TRBD2. After removal of 3 bases from V and 2 bases from J, the junction contained 4 bases not matched to a gene. The CDR3 spans 15 residues. Germline V gene sequence: CDR1 SEHNR, CDR2 FQNEAQ (reference sequence). CDR3 nucleotides: TGTGCCAGCAGCTTGCGGACTAGCGGACCCTACGAGCAGTACTTC. This translates into CASSLRTSGPYEQYF.

This clone was recorded only once. CDR3: CASSAGYSNQPQHF. The CDR3 coding sequence is TGTGCCAGCTCGGCGGGGTATAGCAATCAGCCCCAGCATTTT. The rearrangement joins TRBV18 to TRBJ1-5; D uncertain. The germline V gene encodes CDR1 KGHSH and CDR2 LQKENI. Trimming left V 6 bases short and J 0 bases short, with 9 bases between. CDR3 length: 14 amino acids.

The rearrangement joins TRBV5-4 to TRBJ2-5; D remains ambiguous. Between the trimmed V and J ends, which lost 0 bases and 0 bases, there was a span of 6 bases. The CDR3 sequence is 14 residues long. Per germline, CDR1 SGHNT and CDR2 YYREEE (reference sequence). The CDR3 region is CASSLEPDQETQYF. In DNA form, the CDR3 reads TGTGCCAGCAGCTTGGAGCCGGACCAAGAGACCCAGTACTTC.

This clone was seen only a few times. The chain recombines TRBV27 with TRBJ1-5; possible D gene TRBD1, 5 bases. The CDR3 is made up of 13 amino acids. Germline lookup yields CDR1 MNHEY and CDR2 SMNVEV (reference sequence). Trimming shortened V by 6 bases and J by 9 bases, and 15 bases separated the two germline ends. The chain's CDR3 is CASSRDSGRPQHF. The CDR3 region has the DNA TGTGCCAGCAGCCGGGACTCGGGTCGGCCCCAGCATTTT.

The rearrangement uses TRBV19 and TRBJ1-2; 7 bases are a match to TRBD1. The germline CDR1 and CDR2 sequences are LNHDA and SQIVND (reference sequence). CDR3 length equals 14 residues. Trimming took 3 bases from V and 4 from J; bases not matched to a gene: 5. CDR3 DNA: TGTGCCAGTAGTATGGTAGGGGGCGGCTATGGCTACACCTTC. Protein: CASSMVGGGYGYTF.

The chain employs TRBV12-3 or TRBV12-4 and TRBJ1-1; D perhaps matches TRBD1 (5 bases). The ends were cut back, 6 bases at V and 6 bases at J, with 14 bases in the middle. The CDR3 has 13 amino acids. This CDR3 is CASSFGGRAEAFF. The DNA of the CDR3 is TGTGCCAGCAGCTTCGGGGGTAGGGCTGAAGCTTTCTTT.

The chain combines TRBV6-2 or TRBV6-3 with TRBJ2-7; TRBD2 matches at 8 bases. The V and J ends lost 6 bases and 3 bases, in that order; junction bases with no gene match: 7. CDR1 and CDR2 from the germline V gene are MNHEY and SVGEGT. CDR3 length: 14 amino acids. CDR3 loop: CASSSLAGFYEQYF. CDR3 nucleotide sequence: TGTGCCAGCAGCTCTTTAGCGGGATTCTACGAGCAGTACTTC.